The T cell receptor beta chain under discussion was sequenced for a study of PD-L1 blockade in urothelial cancer. Study at large: Patients, treated from 2014 onward, received atezolizumab 1,200 mg intravenously every 3 weeks.

Time point reported: peripheral blood 6 weeks after treatment start. The method was immunoSEQ multiplex PCR; TCRdb's version includes in-frame clones alone and lacks a portion of them. The sample includes fewer than 90,000 clones, around 93% of them seen just once. V lost 6 bases and J lost 7; bases outside the gene matches: 14. This CDR3 has 17 residues. Looked up from germline, CDR1 is SNHLY and CDR2 is FYNNEI. This clonotype originated in a woman at least 80 years old with urothelial cancer. The chain joins TRBV2 to TRBJ1-4, with 10 bases lining up with TRBD1. Sequenced here: PBMCs, sampled around atezolizumab (anti-PD-L1) treatment. The CDR3 reads CASRGRERTGGGEKLFF. The CDR3 DNA is TGTGCCAGCAGAGGCAGAGAGAGGACAGGGGGAGGTGAAAAACTGTTTTTT.